A single sample is the source of the 10 T cell receptor beta chains below, sequenced in a study of blood T cells in healthy people across ages. Sample-barcoded 5' priming and a J-beta primer mix drove a second PCR of roughly 6 to 12 cycles. MiXCR, run by TCRdb on the 5' RACE reads, gives a single entry per CDR3 protein. The top ten hold around 30% of the sample, which has about 670,000 distinct CDR3 sequences, roughly 43% seen once. Material: blood. These receptors were obtained from a man aged 80 or over in good health.

This clonotype was observed a few times. The V and J genes are TRBV5-1 and TRBJ2-7, with a weak D call TRBD2 (6 bases). V was cut by 4 bases and J by 0 bases, with 14 bases left in between. This CDR3 has 15 residues. The germline V gene has CDR1 SGHRS and CDR2 YFSETQ. DNA of the CDR3: TGCGCCAGCAGCGCCACTAGCCAGAGCTCCTACGAGCAGTACTTC. Translating it yields CASSATSQSSYEQYF.

V gene TRBV20-1 combines with J gene TRBJ2-6; TRBD1 might be the D (5 bases). The CDR3 is 14 amino acids. CDR1 and CDR2 (germline): DFQATT, SNEGSKA (reference sequence). V was cut by 1 base and J by 4 bases, with 8 bases left in between. In DNA, the CDR3 is TGCAGTGCTAGAGGGGGCCGCGGGGCCAACGTCCTGACTTTC. It codes for CSARGGRGANVLTF.

This clonotype was seen repeatedly, ten times or more. The genes are TRBV7-2 and TRBJ2-3, with TRBD1 as a possible D gene (6 bases). CDR3 length: 13 amino acids. The V end was cut by 3 bases, the J end by 6 bases, with 10 bases between. CDR1 is SGHTA, CDR2 FQGNSA, per germline. Written as DNA, the CDR3 is TGTGCCAGCAGCTTTGGGACACCCGATACGCAGTATTTT. Protein product: CASSFGTPDTQYF.

The chain has TRBV9 and TRBJ2-4; TRBD2 matches at 14 bases. The assigned J gene may be wrong: the sequence end matches TRBJ2-5 better. Germline CDR1 SGDLS, CDR2 YYNGEE. This CDR3 is built from 17 residues. CDR3: CASSPGGLAGAGETQYF. The CDR3 nucleotides read TGTGCCAGCAGCCCGGGGGGACTAGCGGGGGCTGGCGAGACCCAGTACTTC.

A few counts support this clonotype. This chain uses TRBV7-2 with TRBJ2-3; TRBD2 matches at 7 bases. Looked up from germline, CDR1 is SGHTA and CDR2 is FQGNSA. With 5 bases clipped from V and 2 bases from J, the junction kept 10 bases outside the gene matches. This CDR3 region has 16 residues. CDR3 in amino acids: CASSQQAGTVTDTQYF. The CDR3, as DNA: TGTGCCAGCAGCCAACAAGCGGGGACCGTCACAGATACGCAGTATTTT.

The chain employs TRBV7-9 and TRBJ2-1; maybe TRBD2 (5 bases). The germline V gene has CDR1 SEHNR and CDR2 FQNEAQ (reference sequence). This CDR3 is built from 15 residues. V lost 1 base, J lost 13 bases, and 20 bases lay in between. In nucleotides, the CDR3 is TGTGCCAGCAGCTTAGATGGGCAGTCGAGGGAGACCCAGTTCTTC. As protein: CASSLDGQSRETQFF.

J is TRBJ1-4 and V is TRBV20-1, with 11 positions matching TRBD1. Germline CDR1 DFQATT, CDR2 SNEGSKA (reference sequence). This CDR3 has 13 residues. V trimming: 5 bases; J trimming: 7 bases; junction bases outside the gene matches: 3. The CDR3 DNA is TGCAGTGCTCAGGGGACAGGGGGTGAAAAACTGTTTTTT. Protein: CSAQGTGGEKLFF.

The chain is built from TRBV7-3 and TRBJ2-1; D may be TRBD1 (5 bases). CDR3 length: 15 residues. Germline V gene data show CDR1 as SGHTA and CDR2 as FQGTGA. The V end lost 2 bases, the J end lost 6 bases, and 14 bases lay between the germline ends. The CDR3 spells CASSLQGIKGNEQFF. The CDR3 region has the DNA TGTGCCAGCAGCTTACAGGGTATTAAGGGCAATGAGCAGTTCTTC.

The chain is built from TRBV14 and TRBJ2-1, with D possibly matching TRBD2 (5 bases). Germline loops: CDR1 SGHDN, CDR2 FVKESK. The ends were cut back, 1 base at V and 3 bases at J, with 7 bases in the middle. The CDR3 is 14 amino acids. The CDR3 coding sequence is TGTGCCAGCAGCCAAGCACGGGGCTACAATGAGCAGTTCTTC. The encoded protein is CASSQARGYNEQFF.

The V and J genes are TRBV20-1 and TRBJ2-2; 10 bases are a match to TRBD2. The junction had 13 bases not matched to a gene; V was cut back by 5 bases and J by 4 bases. CDR1 and CDR2 from the germline V gene are DFQATT and SNEGSKA (reference sequence). The CDR3 spans 17 residues. This CDR3 reads CSAGMTGTSAITGELFF. The CDR3 region has the DNA TGCAGTGCTGGTATGACCGGGACTAGCGCCATCACCGGGGAGCTGTTTTTT.